This T cell receptor beta chain was profiled in a study of T cells in Graves' hyperthyroidism and ophthalmopathy. This clonotype has a count of ten or more. From RNA transcripts, TCR beta CDR3 regions were amplified. RT-PCR in the first round (using the HTBI primer set) targeted the TCR CDR3. TCRdb reprocessed the multiplex PCR reads via MiXCR and lists one record per CDR3 protein. Among 700,000 to 950,000 distinct CDR3 sequences listed, roughly 32% were seen once. The CDR3 covers 18 residues. Deletions cut 0 bases from V and 2 bases from J, with 20 bases between. Germline-derived CDR1 and CDR2 are SGHRS and YFSETQ. The definition of stable Graves' hyperthyroidism was no ophthalmopathy progression within 18 months. The study excluded patients with uncontrolled infection, other autoimmune disease, pregnancy or lactation. Clinical symptoms, serum thyroxine, TRAb, thyroid ultrasound and orbital computed tomography informed diagnoses.

The sequence was obtained from a woman aged 40 to 50 with Graves' hyperthyroidism. The sequencing input was blood. The rearrangement links TRBV5-1 to TRBJ1-2; D call uncertain. The CDR3 is CASSLVYSGYDRNYGYTF. The CDR3 DNA is TGCGCCAGCAGCTTGGTGTACAGCGGATACGACCGCAACTATGGCTACACCTTC. The whole variable domain, filled in from reference TRBV5-1 and TRBJ1-2, reads KAGVTQTPRYLIKTRGQQVTLSCSPISGHRSVSWYQQTPGQGLQFLFEYFSETQRNKGNFPGRFSGRQFSNSRSEMNVSTLELGDSALYLCASSLVYSGYDRNYGYTFGSGTRLTVV.